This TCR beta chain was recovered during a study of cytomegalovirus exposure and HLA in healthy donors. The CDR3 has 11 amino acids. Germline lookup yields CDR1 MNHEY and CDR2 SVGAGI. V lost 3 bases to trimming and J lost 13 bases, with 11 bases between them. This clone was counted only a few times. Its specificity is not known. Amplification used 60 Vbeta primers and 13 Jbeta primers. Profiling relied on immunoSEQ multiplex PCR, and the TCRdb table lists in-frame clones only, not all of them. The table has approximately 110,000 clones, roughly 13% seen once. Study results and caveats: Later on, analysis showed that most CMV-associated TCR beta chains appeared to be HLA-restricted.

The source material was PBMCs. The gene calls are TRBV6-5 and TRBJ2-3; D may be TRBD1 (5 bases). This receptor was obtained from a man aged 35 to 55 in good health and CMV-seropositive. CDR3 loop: CASSYGQVEYF. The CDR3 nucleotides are TGTGCCAGCAGTTATGGACAAGTTGAGTATTTT.